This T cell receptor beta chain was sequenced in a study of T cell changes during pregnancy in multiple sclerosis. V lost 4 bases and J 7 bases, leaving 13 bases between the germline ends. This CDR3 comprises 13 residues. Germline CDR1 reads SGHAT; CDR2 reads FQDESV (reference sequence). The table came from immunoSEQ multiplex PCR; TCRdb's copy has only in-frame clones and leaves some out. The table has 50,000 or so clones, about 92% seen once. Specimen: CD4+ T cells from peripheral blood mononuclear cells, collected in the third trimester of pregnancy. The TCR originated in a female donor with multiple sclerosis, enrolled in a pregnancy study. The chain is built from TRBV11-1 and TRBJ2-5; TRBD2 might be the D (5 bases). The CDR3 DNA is TGTGCCAGCAGCTCGGAGGATACAATGACCCAGTACTTC. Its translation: CASSSEDTMTQYF.